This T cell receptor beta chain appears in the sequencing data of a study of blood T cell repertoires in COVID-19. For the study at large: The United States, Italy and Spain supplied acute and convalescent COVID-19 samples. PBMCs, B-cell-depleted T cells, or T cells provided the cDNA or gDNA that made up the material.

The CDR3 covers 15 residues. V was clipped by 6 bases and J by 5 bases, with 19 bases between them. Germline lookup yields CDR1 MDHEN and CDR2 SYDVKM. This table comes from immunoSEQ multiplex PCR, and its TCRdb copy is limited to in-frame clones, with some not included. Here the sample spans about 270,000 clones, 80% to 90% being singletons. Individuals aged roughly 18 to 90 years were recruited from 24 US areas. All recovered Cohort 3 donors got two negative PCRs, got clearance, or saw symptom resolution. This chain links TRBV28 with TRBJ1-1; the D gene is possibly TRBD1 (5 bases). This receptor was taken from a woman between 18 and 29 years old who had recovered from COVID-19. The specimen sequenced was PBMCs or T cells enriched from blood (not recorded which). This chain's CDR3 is CASSPNRGSGTEAFF. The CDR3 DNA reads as TGTGCCAGCAGCCCGAATCGGGGGTCGGGAACTGAAGCTTTCTTT.